This TCR beta chain was captured by sequencing in a study of beta chain bispecific antibodies for T cell cancers. Study in general: The leukemia lines expressed TRBV12-3 (Jurkat) and TRBV5-5 (HPB-ALL). Overall study findings and caveats: The TRBV12-3 share of total TRBV signal fell more than 98% after anti-TRBV12 rather than anti-CD19 exposure. In these mixed samples, most targeted TRBV reads derived from the leukemia cell line.

T cells were expanded from blood mononuclear cells for about 3 days with anti-CD3 OKT3 or CD3/CD28 beads. Jurkat-T cell coculture with anti-TRBV12, compared with an anti-CD19 control. Each coculture: 5 x 10^4 or so target cells, 5 x 10^4 or so normal T cells, bispecific antibody. Each CDR3 protein gets one entry after TCRdb re-called the 5' RACE reads with MiXCR. The table shows about 20,000 distinct CDR3 sequences, with about 2% occurring only once. V lost 0 bases to trimming and J lost 6 bases, with 11 bases between them. The CDR3 has 14 residues. From germline, CDR1 is SGHRS and CDR2 YFSETQ. At least ten counts were recorded for this clonotype. Its specificity is not known.

The V call is TRBV5-1, the J call TRBJ2-3; D gene unclear. The material sequenced was healthy donor T cells cultured with leukemia cells, taken from a culture containing a bispecific antibody targeting TCR Vbeta12. The receptor was isolated from a human donor in good health. Some clones in this sample may be carry-over from other donors' samples. In DNA form, the CDR3 reads TGCGCCAGCAGCTTGGAGTGTAGTATGGATACGCAGTATTTT. Translating gives CASSLECSMDTQYF.